The clone carrying this T cell receptor beta chain appeared a few times. This sample was taken from a study of T cell repertoires in cytomegalovirus infection. Germline V CDR1 and CDR2: SGHTA, FQGNSA. The CDR3 covers 12 residues. V dropped 6 bases and J dropped 6 bases, with 11 bases sitting between them. One entry per CDR3 protein results from TCRdb running MiXCR on the reads. The sample contains approximately 180,000 distinct CDR3 sequences, roughly 19% of which appear only once. The chain carries TRBV7-2 and TRBJ2-5; no clear D gene. The sequence derives from a human donor in good health (CMV status not recorded). Some clones in this sample may be carry-over from other donors' samples. The sequenced sample was PBMCs. The CDR3 loop reads CASSFQRKTQYF. In nucleotides, the CDR3 is TGTGCCAGCAGTTTTCAGAGAAAGACCCAGTACTTC.